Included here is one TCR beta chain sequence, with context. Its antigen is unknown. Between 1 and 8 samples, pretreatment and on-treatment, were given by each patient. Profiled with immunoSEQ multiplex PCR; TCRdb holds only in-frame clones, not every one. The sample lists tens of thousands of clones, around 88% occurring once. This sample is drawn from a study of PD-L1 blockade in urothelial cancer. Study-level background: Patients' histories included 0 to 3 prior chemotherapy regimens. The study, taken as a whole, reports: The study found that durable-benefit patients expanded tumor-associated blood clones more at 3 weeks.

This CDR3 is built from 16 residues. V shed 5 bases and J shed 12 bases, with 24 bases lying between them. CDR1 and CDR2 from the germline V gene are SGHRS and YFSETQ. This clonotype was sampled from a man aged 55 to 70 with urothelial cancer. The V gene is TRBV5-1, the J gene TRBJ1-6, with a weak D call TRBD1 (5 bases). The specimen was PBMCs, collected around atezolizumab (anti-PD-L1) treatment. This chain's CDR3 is CASSYDSSARIQPLHF. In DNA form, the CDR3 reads TGCGCCAGCAGTTACGACAGTTCCGCTCGGATTCAACCCCTCCACTTT. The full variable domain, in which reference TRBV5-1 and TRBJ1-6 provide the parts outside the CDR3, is KAGVTQTPRYLIKTRGQQVTLSCSPISGHRSVSWYQQTPGQGLQFLFEYFSETQRNKGNFPGRFSGRQFSNSRSEMNVSTLELGDSALYLCASSYDSSARIQPLHFGNGTRLTVT.